The TCR beta chain under discussion was sequenced for a study of control samples from healthy donors and cancer patients. Libraries were prepared by immunoSEQ multiplex PCR; TCRdb keeps only in-frame clonotypes and omits some of them. The data show 110,000 to 150,000 clones, 92% seen once. J gave up 4 bases and V 6 bases, and 8 bases lay outside the gene matches. This CDR3 has 13 amino acids. Germline loops: CDR1 SQVTM, CDR2 ANQGSEA. Material: blood. The chain uses TRBV29-1 and TRBJ1-1, with TRBD1 matching over 7 bases. The clonotype was recovered from a man younger than 40 in good health. The CDR3 nucleotides read TGCAGCGTCCTTACAGGGGTGGGCACTGAAGCTTTCTTT. Encoded protein: CSVLTGVGTEAFF.